These T cell receptor beta chains were read from a single sample in a study of OX40 agonist ivuxolimab in advanced cancers. Libraries were prepared by immunoSEQ multiplex PCR; TCRdb keeps only in-frame clonotypes and omits some of them. The data contain about 100,000 clones, approximately 89% of them singletons. The sequencing here drew on CD4+ or CD8+ T cells sorted from blood, taken in a trial of the OX40 agonist ivuxolimab. The receptor source for this set is an adult with an advanced solid tumor such as melanoma, head and neck, liver or kidney cancer. Both conserved end residues are part of each CDR3. The D gene is left open where the match is weak. Part of the rows lack a size; the others show once, few, many or a class for expanded clones.

cdr3_nt cdr3_aa j_call d_call clone_size v_call
TGTGCCAGCAGCCTCCGAGTGGGACAGGGCCGAGCTAACTATGGCTACACCTTC CASSLRVGQGRANYGYTF TRBJ1-2 TRBD1 NA TRBV14
TGTGCCAGCAGCCGGGGACAGGCTAAAGGCTCCTATAATTCACCCCTCCACTTT CASSRGQAKGSYNSPLHF TRBJ1-6 TRBD1 NA TRBV7-6
TGTGCCAGCAGCCCTAGCACAGATACGCAGTATTTT CASSPSTDTQYF TRBJ2-3 NA NA TRBV7-8
TGCAGTGCTCTCTCTTTTGAGGGCTACACCTTC CSALSFEGYTF TRBJ1-2 NA few TRBV20-1
TGTGCCAGCAGCGGGACGGGTGAAAAACTGTTTTTT CASSGTGEKLFF TRBJ1-4 NA NA TRBV7-2
TGTGCCAGCAGCTTGGACCAGTCCGGGGCCAACGTCCTGACTTTC CASSLDQSGANVLTF TRBJ2-6 NA once TRBV5-6
TGTGCCAGCAGTTTAGGAGAGACCCAGTACTTC CASSLGETQYF TRBJ2-5 NA NA TRBV28
TGCAGCGCCCATACCGGGACAGGGAGCACAGATACGCAGTATTTT CSAHTGTGSTDTQYF TRBJ2-3 TRBD1 once TRBV29-1
TGTGCCAGCAGCCAGGCTAACTATGGCTACACCTTC CASSQANYGYTF TRBJ1-2 NA NA TRBV6-1
TGTGCCAGCAGCTTAACGCAGGGATCTCTCAATGAGCAGTTCTTC CASSLTQGSLNEQFF TRBJ2-1 NA NA TRBV7-9
TGTGCCAGCAGTTTGGGTTCCTATGGCTACACCTTC CASSLGSYGYTF TRBJ1-2 NA NA TRBV28
TGTGCCAGCAGACCGATAATGACGAACACCGGGGAGCTGTTTTTT CASRPIMTNTGELFF TRBJ2-2 NA NA TRBV19
TGTGCCAGCAGCTTAGAGGCGGGAGCTGGCGAGCAGTACTTC CASSLEAGAGEQYF TRBJ2-7 TRBD2 NA TRBV11-2
TGTGCCAGCAGCCTACGGGACCGAGTCCGCGATACGCAGTATTTT CASSLRDRVRDTQYF TRBJ2-3 NA NA TRBV27
TGTGCCAGCAGTGAAGGAGGGAGCCATGTTCCTAGCACAGATACGCAGTATTTT CASSEGGSHVPSTDTQYF TRBJ2-3 NA NA TRBV2
TGTGCCAGCGGGGCTAGCGCCTACGAGCAGTACTTC CASGASAYEQYF TRBJ2-7 NA few TRBV28
TGTGCCAGCAGCCCCACTTTTGGGACAGTAGGGCAAGAGACCCAGTACTTC CASSPTFGTVGQETQYF TRBJ2-5 TRBD1 NA TRBV28